A single sample gave rise to the 22 T cell receptor beta chains below, sequenced in a study of T cell repertoires in cytomegalovirus infection. TCRdb reprocessed the reads via MiXCR and lists one record per CDR3 protein. Among about 210,000 distinct CDR3 sequences listed, 6.5% were seen once. Sequenced material: PBMCs. These receptors originate from a human donor in good health (CMV status not recorded). Some clones in this sample may be carry-over from other donors' samples.

This clonotype is classed as medium-sized. V usage is TRBV7-2 and J usage is TRBJ2-7, with 10 bases that match TRBD2. Germline V lookup: CDR1 SGHTA, CDR2 FQGNSA. V lost 3 bases and J lost 1; bases outside the gene matches: 3. This CDR3 contains 15 residues. The CDR3 DNA follows: TGTGCCAGCAGCTTTATAGCGGGGGGATCCTACGAGCAGTACTTC. Protein: CASSFIAGGSYEQYF.

This clonotype was seen a handful of times. A much larger clonotype is one base distant, so this may be a read error. The chain couples TRBV9 to TRBJ1-1; 8 positions match TRBD1. Trimming cost V 2 bases and J 1 base; bases outside gene matches: 1. Germline assignment: CDR1 SGDLS and CDR2 YYNGEE. The CDR3 is 14 amino acids. The CDR3 loop reads CASSVTGENTEAFF. The CDR3 DNA is TGTGCCAGCAGCGTGACAGGGGAGAACACTGAAGCTTTCTTT.

This clonotype was found many times. One junction end disagrees with the germline gene, perhaps due to a read error. The chain couples TRBV20-1 to TRBJ2-7; D is undetermined. The CDR3 runs 14 residues. Germline CDR1 DFQATT, CDR2 SNEGSKA (reference sequence). CDR3 region: CSARGPDGLYEQYF. CDR3 in DNA: TGCAGTGCCAGAGGTCCGGATGGGTTATACGAGCAGTACTTC.

This clonotype came up many times. The V and J genes are TRBV29-1 and TRBJ1-5; weak D call: TRBD1 (6 bases). Germline CDR1 is SQVTM and CDR2 is ANQGSEA. This CDR3 has 13 amino acids. With 6 bases removed from V and 5 bases from J, the gap between germline ends came to 14 bases. CDR3 nucleotide sequence: TGCAGCGTGGGGGACACCGGGTATCAGCCCCAGCATTTT. This translates into CSVGDTGYQPQHF.

The sample holds a few counts of this clonotype. The genes are TRBV30 and TRBJ2-1; D uncertain. The germline V gene has CDR1 GTSNPN and CDR2 SVGIG (reference sequence). The CDR3 sequence is 13 residues long. V dropped 0 bases and J dropped 12 bases, with 15 bases sitting between them. The CDR3 DNA reads as TGTGCCTGGAGTGTTTCCAGTCCCAGTGGGCAGTTCTTC. As protein: CAWSVSSPSGQFF.

This clonotype occurred many times. The chain's CDR3 is CSARDKGVSFF. CDR3 sequence (DNA): TGCAGTGCTAGAGATAAAGGGGTCTCGTTCTTC. This rearrangement joins TRBV20-1 to TRBJ2-1, with D maybe TRBD1 (5 bases). V was pared by 0 bases and J by 15 bases, with 12 bases between. The CDR3 loop spans 11 amino acids. Looked up from germline, CDR1 is DFQATT and CDR2 is SNEGSKA (reference sequence).

This clonotype was seen a handful of times. This chain connects TRBV20-1 to TRBJ2-1, with D perhaps TRBD2 (6 bases). From germline, CDR1 is DFQATT and CDR2 SNEGSKA (reference sequence). Deletions cut 6 bases from V and 6 bases from J, with 9 bases between. CDR3 length equals 11 residues. CDR3 region: CSALAVNEQFF. The CDR3 DNA follows: TGCAGTGCACTAGCTGTCAATGAGCAGTTCTTC.

In this sample, this clonotype turned up many times. V is TRBV7-2 and J is TRBJ1-2; maybe TRBD1 (6 bases). In germline, CDR1 is SGHTA, CDR2 FQGNSA. The V end was cut by 10 bases, the J end by 4 bases, with 16 bases between. The CDR3 is 13 residues long. The CDR3 region is CANAKGVGYGYTF. The CDR3 nucleotides read TGTGCCAACGCGAAGGGGGTCGGCTATGGCTACACCTTC.

Ten or more counts support this clonotype. The chain uses TRBV7-2 and TRBJ2-3, with 16 bases lining up with TRBD2. The ends lost 3 bases at V and 6 bases at J; junction bases unmatched: 6. CDR1 is SGHTA and CDR2 is FQGNSA in the germline V gene. This CDR3 is built from 17 residues. In DNA form, the CDR3 reads TGTGCCAGCAGCTTGGGACTAGCGGGGGGGCTATCCGATACGCAGTATTTT. This translates into CASSLGLAGGLSDTQYF.

This clonotype occurred many times. The genes are TRBV6-2 or TRBV6-3 and TRBJ2-4, with D possibly matching TRBD2 (6 bases). CDR1 is MNHEY and CDR2 is SVGEGT in the germline V gene. The V gene lost 2 bases and the J gene lost 0 bases, with 11 bases spanning the gap. The CDR3 length is 16 residues. The CDR3 sequence: CASSYDPGVAKNIQYF. DNA of the CDR3: TGTGCCAGCAGTTACGACCCGGGAGTAGCCAAAAACATTCAGTACTTC.

This clonotype was seen ten or more times. The V gene is TRBV19, the J gene TRBJ1-5; possible D gene TRBD1, 5 bases. The CDR3 has 16 amino acids. V lost 3 bases, J lost 0 bases, and 12 bases lay in between. Germline V gene data show CDR1 as LNHDA and CDR2 as SQIVND (reference sequence). DNA of the CDR3: TGTGCCAGTAGTATGCTCAGTGACAGTAGCAATCAGCCCCAGCATTTT. Translation gives CASSMLSDSSNQPQHF.

The genes are TRBV20-1 and TRBJ2-1; D may be TRBD2 (7 bases). Trimming left V 2 bases short and J 2 bases short, with 19 bases between. The V gene's germline CDR1 is DFQATT and CDR2 SNEGSKA (reference sequence). The length of the CDR3 is 17 residues. As DNA, the CDR3 is TGCAGTGCTAGAAAAGGAGAATTCGGGGGGCCCTACAATGAGCAGTTCTTC. This gives the protein CSARKGEFGGPYNEQFF.

This clonotype has ten or more counts. V and J are TRBV12-3 or TRBV12-4 and TRBJ2-7, with TRBD1 as a possible D gene (5 bases). V dropped 1 base and J dropped 3 bases, with 10 bases sitting between them. The CDR3 runs to 14 residues. The CDR3 sequence: CASSLGRQGYEQYF. CDR3 DNA sequence: TGTGCCAGCAGTTTAGGTCGCCAGGGCTACGAGCAGTACTTC.

This clonotype has a count of ten or more. This rearrangement joins TRBV20-1 to TRBJ1-5, with D tentatively TRBD1 (5 bases). CDR1 and CDR2 (germline): DFQATT, SNEGSKA (reference sequence). The CDR3 has 14 residues. With 6 bases removed from V and 0 bases from J, the gap between germline ends came to 12 bases. CDR3 sequence (DNA): TGCAGTGCGAAGACAGATTATAGCAATCAGCCCCAGCATTTT. Protein: CSAKTDYSNQPQHF.

This clonotype was observed at least ten times. The chain couples TRBV5-5 to TRBJ2-7; tentatively, D is TRBD2 (5 bases). V lost 0 bases and J 2 bases, leaving 9 bases between the germline ends. The CDR3 covers 14 residues. Per the germline V gene, CDR1 is SGHKS and CDR2 is YYEKEE (reference sequence). CDR3 DNA: TGTGCCAGCAGCTTGGCCGCCGGGACCTACGAGCAGTACTTC. This translates into CASSLAAGTYEQYF.

This clonotype appeared many times. J is TRBJ2-3 and V is TRBV7-8, with 9 bases identical to TRBD2. The germline V gene encodes CDR1 SGHVS and CDR2 FQNEAQ. Germline trimming cut 4 bases from V and 6 bases from J; bases unmatched to any gene: 5. The CDR3 consists of 14 residues. The CDR3 DNA is TGTGCCAGCAGCTCGGGACTAGCAAGGGATACGCAGTATTTT. Translation gives CASSSGLARDTQYF.

This clonotype was detected ten times or more. The CDR3 spells CASSPTTNALGIQYF. The CDR3 DNA is TGTGCCAGCAGCCCCACGACTAATGCCCTGGGCATTCAGTACTTC. The rearrangement uses TRBV28 and TRBJ2-4; TRBD2 is a possible D gene (5 bases). The CDR3 is made up of 15 amino acids. Trimming stripped 6 bases from V and 9 bases from J, with 21 bases between. Germline V gene lookup returns CDR1 MDHEN and CDR2 SYDVKM.

This clonotype has a count of ten or more. This chain uses TRBV6-5 with TRBJ2-2; 9 bases match TRBD1. Germline V gene data show CDR1 as MNHEY and CDR2 as SVGAGI. The CDR3 has 16 residues. The junction had 9 bases not matched to a gene; V was cut back by 5 bases and J by 5 bases. In DNA, the CDR3 is TGTGCCAGCAGTCCCTACAGGGGGCAATCTACCGGGGAGCTGTTTTTT. This sequence encodes CASSPYRGQSTGELFF.

This clonotype was seen at least ten times. The chain couples TRBV6-2 or TRBV6-3 to TRBJ1-1; D ambiguous. This CDR3 region has 15 residues. Germline assignment: CDR1 MNHEY and CDR2 SVGEGT. V gave up 4 bases and J gave up 0 bases, with 12 bases separating them. The CDR3 DNA reads as TGTGCCAGCAGTTTCGGTTCAGGTTTGAACACTGAAGCTTTCTTT. Translating gives CASSFGSGLNTEAFF.

Ten or more counts support this clonotype. The J gene is TRBJ2-5, the V gene TRBV6-5, with 8 positions matching TRBD2. V shed 6 bases, J shed 1 base, and the junction held 10 bases outside the gene matches. The CDR3 covers 16 residues. Germline V gene sequence: CDR1 MNHEY, CDR2 SVGAGI. This CDR3 reads CASRPSGGPVQETQYF. The CDR3 DNA reads as TGTGCCAGCAGACCAAGCGGGGGCCCCGTCCAAGAGACCCAGTACTTC.

Ten or more counts support this clonotype. V and J are TRBV28 and TRBJ1-3; the D is unclear. The CDR3 spans 16 residues. Germline V gives CDR1 MDHEN, CDR2 SYDVKM. V lost 1 base and J 0 bases, leaving 10 bases between the germline ends. CDR3 protein: CASSLSLLGSGNTIYF. DNA for the CDR3: TGTGCCAGCAGTTTATCCCTCCTCGGCTCTGGAAACACCATATATTTT.

In its sample, this clonotype was seen a few times. This chain links TRBV20-1 with TRBJ1-1; D unclear. Trimming removed 5 bases from V and 1 base from J, with 11 bases in between. This CDR3 is built from 13 residues. Germline CDR1 and CDR2: DFQATT and SNEGSKA (reference sequence). CDR3 region: CSALDSRNTEAFF. The CDR3 DNA follows: TGCAGTGCTTTGGACTCTCGGAACACTGAAGCTTTCTTT.